Listed below are T cell receptor beta chains from one sample, sequenced in a study of blood T cell repertoires in COVID-19. Sequenced by immunoSEQ multiplex PCR; TCRdb stores in-frame clones only, minus some. Among 88,000 or so clones listed, approximately 86% were seen once. The sequencing input was peripheral blood. The receptors were sampled from a man aged 55-75 years with acute or convalescent COVID-19. CDR3s include the opening cysteine and the closing phenylalanine or tryptophan. D genes are given only for firm matches. Some rows have no size entry. The others give once, few or many, or a class for an expanded clone.

V: TRBV10-3
size: few
D: NA
J: TRBJ2-2
DNA: TGTGCCACCGGACCGGGACAGAACACCGGGGAGCTGTTTTTT
CDR3: CATGPGQNTGELFF

V: TRBV19
size: NA
D: TRBD1
J: TRBJ2-5
DNA: TGTGCCAGTAGGGGGGACAGATTCCAAGAGACCCAGTACTTC
CDR3: CASRGDRFQETQYF

V: TRBV6-5
size: NA
D: TRBD2
J: TRBJ2-7
DNA: TGTGCCAGCAACTTAGCGGGAATCTCCTACGAGCAGTACTTC
CDR3: CASNLAGISYEQYF

V: TRBV27
size: NA
D: NA
J: TRBJ1-5
DNA: TGTGCCAGCAGTCTGACAAACGCCCATCAGCCCCAGCATTTT
CDR3: CASSLTNAHQPQHF

V: TRBV11-2
size: NA
D: NA
J: TRBJ2-2
DNA: TGTGCCAGCAGCCAGTCGATAGCTTTGGACACCGGGGAGCTGTTTTTT
CDR3: CASSQSIALDTGELFF

V: TRBV2
size: once
D: NA
J: TRBJ1-2
DNA: TGTGCCAGCAATGCAGGACAGTCCTATGGCTACACCTTC
CDR3: CASNAGQSYGYTF

V: TRBV14
size: NA
D: TRBD1
J: TRBJ1-2
DNA: TGTGCCAGCAGCCAAAGAAGGGTACAGGGGGTGGACTATGGCTACACCTTC
CDR3: CASSQRRVQGVDYGYTF

V: TRBV3-1/TRBV3-2
size: NA
D: NA
J: TRBJ1-1
DNA: TGTGCCAGCAGCCCGGGACTCAAGAACACTGAAGCTTTCTTT
CDR3: CASSPGLKNTEAFF

V: TRBV6-4
size: NA
D: NA
J: TRBJ1-2
DNA: TGTGCCAGCAGTGAAAGGGCCCAGGGGAATGGCTACACCTTC
CDR3: CASSERAQGNGYTF

V: TRBV24-1
size: NA
D: NA
J: TRBJ2-3
DNA: TGTGCCACCAGTGATCCGAGGGGGGGGACCTCACAGGGTACGCAGTATTTT
CDR3: CATSDPRGGTSQGTQYF

V: TRBV5-1
size: NA
D: TRBD1
J: TRBJ2-7
DNA: TGCGCCAGCAGCTTGGCACAGGGGGGTTACGAGCAGTACTTC
CDR3: CASSLAQGGYEQYF

V: TRBV14
size: NA
D: NA
J: TRBJ1-2
DNA: TGTGCCAGCAGCCCGCGGTGGCAGGGCGGCTATGGCTACACCTTC
CDR3: CASSPRWQGGYGYTF

V: TRBV6-2/TRBV6-3
size: NA
D: TRBD2
J: TRBJ2-1
DNA: TGTGCCAGCAGTTACTCGATTGTAGCGGGTACCCGCAATGAGCAGTTCTTC
CDR3: CASSYSIVAGTRNEQFF

V: TRBV11-2
size: NA
D: NA
J: TRBJ2-2
DNA: TGTGCCAGCAGCTTACGAGGCTTTCGAACCGGGGAGCTGTTTTTT
CDR3: CASSLRGFRTGELFF

V: TRBV7-2
size: NA
D: NA
J: TRBJ1-5
DNA: TGTGCCAGCAGCTTAGTCACCAGCGATCAGCCCCAGCATTTT
CDR3: CASSLVTSDQPQHF

V: TRBV5-1
size: NA
D: NA
J: TRBJ2-1
DNA: TGCGCCAGCAGCAACGCAGGGTTCGACAATGAGCAGTTCTTC
CDR3: CASSNAGFDNEQFF

V: TRBV9
size: NA
D: TRBD2
J: TRBJ2-2
DNA: TGTGCCAGCAGCGTTTTAACTAGCGCGAACACCGGGGAGCTGTTTTTT
CDR3: CASSVLTSANTGELFF

V: TRBV5-1
size: NA
D: NA
J: TRBJ1-3
DNA: TGCGCCAGCAGCTTGGAGGGTGTTGGCAGGGTTGGAAACACCATATATTTT
CDR3: CASSLEGVGRVGNTIYF

V: TRBV28
size: NA
D: NA
J: TRBJ1-6
DNA: TGTGCCAGCAGTGGAGGACCGAGCTATAATTCACCCCTCCACTTT
CDR3: CASSGGPSYNSPLHF

V: TRBV5-4
size: NA
D: TRBD1
J: TRBJ1-3
DNA: TGTGCCAGCAGCTTGGGGACAGGGGGCTTACCCGGAAACACCATATATTTT
CDR3: CASSLGTGGLPGNTIYF

V: TRBV6-5
size: NA
D: TRBD2
J: TRBJ2-1
DNA: TGTGCCAGCAGTTACTCGATCAGCGGGAGTGGTGAGCAGTTCTTC
CDR3: CASSYSISGSGEQFF

V: TRBV9
size: NA
D: TRBD1
J: TRBJ2-7
DNA: TGTGCCAGCAGCTTCGCGGGGACAGGGGGCGACGAGCAGTACTTC
CDR3: CASSFAGTGGDEQYF

V: TRBV4-1
size: NA
D: NA
J: TRBJ1-3
DNA: TGCGCCAGCAGCTGGAAAGGGGAAAACTCTGGAAACACCATATATTTT
CDR3: CASSWKGENSGNTIYF

V: TRBV7-2
size: NA
D: TRBD1
J: TRBJ1-5
DNA: TGTGCCAGCAGCAAGGACAGGGAGAGGCCCCAGCATTTT
CDR3: CASSKDRERPQHF

V: TRBV6-1
size: NA
D: TRBD1
J: TRBJ1-2
DNA: TGTGCCAGCAGTGCTGTCCGGGACAGAGCCGGTTTTGGCTACACCTTC
CDR3: CASSAVRDRAGFGYTF

V: TRBV5-1
size: NA
D: TRBD1
J: TRBJ2-1
DNA: TGCGCCAGCAAGTTAGGGACAGGGGACTACAATGAGCAGTTCTTC
CDR3: CASKLGTGDYNEQFF

V: TRBV11-3
size: NA
D: TRBD1
J: TRBJ2-3
DNA: TGTGCCAGCAGCTTAGATGGGCCGGGACAGGGAGTAGATACGCAGTATTTT
CDR3: CASSLDGPGQGVDTQYF

V: TRBV5-1
size: NA
D: TRBD2
J: TRBJ2-5
DNA: TGCGCCAGCAGCTTGGGACTAGCGGGGCCCCAAGAGACCCAGTACTTC
CDR3: CASSLGLAGPQETQYF

V: TRBV20-1
size: NA
D: NA
J: TRBJ1-4
DNA: TGCAGTGCTAGTAGGAGGACTAATGAAAAACTGTTTTTT
CDR3: CSASRRTNEKLFF

V: TRBV5-1
size: NA
D: TRBD1
J: TRBJ2-7
DNA: TGCGCCAGCAACCCTGGGACAGGGGCTCGCTACGAGCAGTACTTC
CDR3: CASNPGTGARYEQYF

V: TRBV15
size: NA
D: TRBD2
J: TRBJ2-3
DNA: TGTGCCACCAGCAGACCCGGACTAGCGGGAATTAAGGGGCAGTATTTT
CDR3: CATSRPGLAGIKGQYF

V: TRBV19
size: NA
D: NA
J: TRBJ1-5
DNA: TGTGCCAGTAGTATCTTTGGCAGAAGCAATCAGCCCCAGCATTTT
CDR3: CASSIFGRSNQPQHF

V: TRBV7-3
size: NA
D: NA
J: TRBJ2-2
DNA: TGTGCCAGCAGCTTAGGCGGGACTAACACCGGGGAGCTGTTTTTT
CDR3: CASSLGGTNTGELFF

V: TRBV7-9
size: NA
D: TRBD1
J: TRBJ2-3
DNA: TGTGCCAGCAGCTTAGCCTCAGGGGGCAATAGACAGTATTTT
CDR3: CASSLASGGNRQYF

V: TRBV6-1
size: NA
D: NA
J: TRBJ1-2
DNA: TGTGCCAGCAGTGAATGGGGGGGGCAGGGCGGTCACTACACCTTC
CDR3: CASSEWGGQGGHYTF

V: TRBV7-2
size: few
D: TRBD2
J: TRBJ2-5
DNA: TGTGCCAGCAGCTTACTCGGTGGCGGGGGGCGGGAGACCCAGTACTTC
CDR3: CASSLLGGGGRETQYF

V: TRBV29-1
size: NA
D: NA
J: TRBJ2-7
DNA: TGCAGCGTTGAAAGGAAAGAGGCGCAGCCAGACTACGAGCAGTACTTC
CDR3: CSVERKEAQPDYEQYF

V: TRBV9
size: NA
D: TRBD2
J: TRBJ2-5
DNA: TGTGCCAGCAGCGTAGAGGCTAGCGGGGGGACCCAAGAGACCCAGTACTTC
CDR3: CASSVEASGGTQETQYF

V: TRBV18
size: NA
D: TRBD2
J: TRBJ2-1
DNA: TGTGCCAGCTCACCATGGGGAGGGAGCTCCTACAATGAGCAGTTCTTC
CDR3: CASSPWGGSSYNEQFF

V: TRBV9
size: NA
D: NA
J: TRBJ2-5
DNA: TGTGCCAGCAGTCGAAGAGGGGAGACCCAGTACTTC
CDR3: CASSRRGETQYF

V: TRBV10-2
size: NA
D: NA
J: TRBJ1-4
DNA: TGCGCCAGCAGTTTGGGGGGTACTGAAAAACTGTTTTTT
CDR3: CASSLGGTEKLFF

V: TRBV7-6
size: NA
D: NA
J: TRBJ2-5
DNA: TGTGCCAGTAGCGTCGGAGGGAAAGAGACCCAGTACTTC
CDR3: CASSVGGKETQYF

V: TRBV7-2
size: once
D: NA
J: TRBJ1-1
DNA: TGTGCCAGCAGCTTAGGGGCATACTCCACTGAAGCTTTCTTT
CDR3: CASSLGAYSTEAFF

V: TRBV5-4
size: NA
D: TRBD2
J: TRBJ2-1
DNA: TGTGCCAGCAGCCCGACGTATGGACTAGGTGAGCAGTTCTTC
CDR3: CASSPTYGLGEQFF

V: TRBV2
size: NA
D: NA
J: TRBJ1-2
DNA: TGTGCCAGCAGTGAACGGGCAGCGATACCTAAGGGGGGCTACACCTTC
CDR3: CASSERAAIPKGGYTF

V: TRBV21-1
size: NA
D: NA
J: TRBJ2-2
DNA: TGTGCCAGCAGCAAATGGGCTAGCCCCGGGGAGCTGTTTTTT
CDR3: CASSKWASPGELFF

V: TRBV7-9
size: NA
D: NA
J: TRBJ1-4
DNA: TGTGCCAGCAGCTTAAACAGAGTAAATGAAAAACTGTTTTTT
CDR3: CASSLNRVNEKLFF

V: TRBV5-6
size: NA
D: NA
J: TRBJ2-1
DNA: TGTGCCAGCAGCTTGGTGACTAGTGACAATGAGCAGTTCTTC
CDR3: CASSLVTSDNEQFF

V: TRBV4-2
size: NA
D: NA
J: TRBJ2-3
DNA: TGTGCCAGCAGCCAAGAGGTTAGGAGAACGCAGTATTTT
CDR3: CASSQEVRRTQYF

V: TRBV7-9
size: NA
D: NA
J: TRBJ1-4
DNA: TGTGCCAGCAGCCAACAGCAGGGTACTAATGAAAAACTGTTTTTT
CDR3: CASSQQQGTNEKLFF

V: TRBV4-1
size: NA
D: TRBD1
J: TRBJ1-1
DNA: TGCGCCAGCAGCCAGCCGAGGGGGCAGTCTGAAGCTTTCTTT
CDR3: CASSQPRGQSEAFF

V: TRBV6-1
size: NA
D: TRBD1
J: TRBJ1-2
DNA: TGTGCCAGCAGTGAAAACAGGGGGCGAGGCAATGGCTACACCTTC
CDR3: CASSENRGRGNGYTF

V: TRBV19
size: NA
D: NA
J: TRBJ2-3
DNA: TGTGCCAGTAGTATAGGGTACGGGGGACCCCGCACAGATACGCAGTATTTT
CDR3: CASSIGYGGPRTDTQYF